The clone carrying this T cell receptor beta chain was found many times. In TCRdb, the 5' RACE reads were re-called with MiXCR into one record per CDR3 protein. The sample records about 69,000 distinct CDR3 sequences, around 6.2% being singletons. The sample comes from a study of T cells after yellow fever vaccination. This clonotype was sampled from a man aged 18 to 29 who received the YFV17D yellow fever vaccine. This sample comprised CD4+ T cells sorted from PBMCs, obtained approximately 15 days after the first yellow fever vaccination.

The CDR3 DNA reads TGTGCCAGCAGGGACACCCTTAACTATGGCTACACCTTC. It encodes CASRDTLNYGYTF. The gene calls are TRBV12-3 or TRBV12-4 and TRBJ1-2; TRBD1 might be the D (5 bases). This CDR3 region has 13 residues. V lost 6 bases and J lost 1, with 9 bases in between.